This TCR beta chain is drawn from a study of cytomegalovirus exposure and HLA in healthy donors. About this clone itself: Its antigen is unidentified.

PCR primers comprised 60 Vbeta and 13 Jbeta primers. Per the original methods: In a later analysis, approximately 73 million unique TCR beta chains included roughly 11 million shared by two or more donors. Clones were read by immunoSEQ multiplex PCR, and TCRdb kept only the in-frame ones, dropping some. V and J calls and clone size follow that table, whereas D and trimming were derived from the DNA. The sample consists of 80,000 to 95,000 clones, about three quarters of them appearing once. The germline gives CDR1 SGHVS, CDR2 FNYEAQ. V lost 5 bases and J lost 5; bases outside the gene matches: 6. The CDR3 loop spans 16 amino acids. Study conclusions and caveats: Exclusion as indistinguishable affected some V segments, including TRBV6-2 and TRBV6-3. While the bulk of TCR sequences proved rare, some public TCRs turned up in many donors.

The J gene is TRBJ2-2, the V gene TRBV7-6; 12 nucleotides align to TRBD2. Input material: PBMCs. This clonotype originated in a woman aged 45-65 years in good health and CMV-seropositive. The CDR3 protein is CASSPRLAGGTGELFF. CDR3 bases: TGTGCCAGCAGCCCCCGGCTAGCGGGAGGGACCGGGGAGCTGTTTTTT.